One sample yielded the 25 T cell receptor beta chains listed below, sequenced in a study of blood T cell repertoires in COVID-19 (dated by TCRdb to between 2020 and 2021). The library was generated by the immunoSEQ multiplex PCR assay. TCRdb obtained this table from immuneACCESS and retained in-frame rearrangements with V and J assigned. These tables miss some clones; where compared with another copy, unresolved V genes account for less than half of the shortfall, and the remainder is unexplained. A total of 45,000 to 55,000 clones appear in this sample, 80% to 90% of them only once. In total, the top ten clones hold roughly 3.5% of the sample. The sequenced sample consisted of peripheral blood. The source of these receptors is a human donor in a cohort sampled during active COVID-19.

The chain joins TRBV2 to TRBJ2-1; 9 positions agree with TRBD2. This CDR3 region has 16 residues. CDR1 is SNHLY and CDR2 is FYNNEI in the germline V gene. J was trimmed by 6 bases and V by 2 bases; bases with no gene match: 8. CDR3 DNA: TGTGCCAGCAGTGAATTGGGCCTAGCGGGGTTCAATGAGCAGTTCTTC. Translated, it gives CASSELGLAGFNEQFF.

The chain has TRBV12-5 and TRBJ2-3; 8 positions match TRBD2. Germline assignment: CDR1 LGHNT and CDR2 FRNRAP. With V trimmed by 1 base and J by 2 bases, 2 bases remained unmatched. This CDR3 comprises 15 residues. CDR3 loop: CASGLDGGDTDTQYF. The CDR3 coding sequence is TGTGCTAGTGGTTTGGACGGGGGGGACACAGATACGCAGTATTTT.

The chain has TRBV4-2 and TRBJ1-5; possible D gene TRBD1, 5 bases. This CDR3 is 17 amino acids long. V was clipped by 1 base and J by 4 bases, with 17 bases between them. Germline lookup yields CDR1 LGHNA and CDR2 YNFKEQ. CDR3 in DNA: TGTGCCAGCAGCCAAGTGATAGGGGTGGGGGGGAATCAGCCCCAGCATTTT. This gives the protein CASSQVIGVGGNQPQHF.

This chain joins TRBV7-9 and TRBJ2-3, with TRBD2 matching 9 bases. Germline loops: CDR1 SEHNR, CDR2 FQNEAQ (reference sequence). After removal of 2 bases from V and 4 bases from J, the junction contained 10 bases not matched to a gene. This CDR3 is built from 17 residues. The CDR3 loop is CASSLYGREGSSDTQYF. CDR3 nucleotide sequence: TGTGCCAGCAGCTTATACGGGCGGGAGGGTTCTTCAGATACGCAGTATTTT.

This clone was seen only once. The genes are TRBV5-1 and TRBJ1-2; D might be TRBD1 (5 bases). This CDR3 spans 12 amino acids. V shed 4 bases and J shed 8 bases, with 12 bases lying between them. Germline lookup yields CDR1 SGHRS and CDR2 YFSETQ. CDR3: CASSTRQNGYTF. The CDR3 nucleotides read TGCGCCAGCAGCACCCGACAGAACGGCTACACCTTC.

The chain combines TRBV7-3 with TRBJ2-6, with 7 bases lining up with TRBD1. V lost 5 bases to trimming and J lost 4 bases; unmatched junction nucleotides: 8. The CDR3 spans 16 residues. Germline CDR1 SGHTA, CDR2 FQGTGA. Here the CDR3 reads CASSPRQGSGANVLTF. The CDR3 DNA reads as TGTGCCAGCAGCCCCAGACAGGGATCAGGGGCCAACGTCCTGACTTTC. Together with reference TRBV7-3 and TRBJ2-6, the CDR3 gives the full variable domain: GAGVSQTPSNKVTEKGKYVELRCDPISGHTALYWYRQSLGQGPEFLIYFQGTGAADDSGLPNDRFFAVRPEGSVSTLKIQRTERGDSAVYLCASSPRQGSGANVLTFGAGSRLTVL.

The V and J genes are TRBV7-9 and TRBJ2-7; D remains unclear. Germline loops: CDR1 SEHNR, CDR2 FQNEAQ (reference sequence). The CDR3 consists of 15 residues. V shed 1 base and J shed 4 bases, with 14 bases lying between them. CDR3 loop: CASSLGTRDTYEQYF. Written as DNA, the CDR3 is TGTGCCAGCAGCTTAGGAACCCGCGACACATACGAGCAGTACTTC. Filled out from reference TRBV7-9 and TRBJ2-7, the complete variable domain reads DTGVSQNPRHKITKRGQNVTFRCDPISEHNRLYWYRQTLGQGPEFLTYFQNEAQLEKSRLLSDRFSAERPKGSFSTLEIQRTEQGDSAMYLCASSLGTRDTYEQYFGPGTRLTVT.

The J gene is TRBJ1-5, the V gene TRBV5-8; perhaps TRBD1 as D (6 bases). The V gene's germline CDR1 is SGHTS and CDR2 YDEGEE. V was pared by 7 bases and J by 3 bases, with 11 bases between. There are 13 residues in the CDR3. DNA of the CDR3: TGTGCCAGCGAGGACAGAATCAATCAGCCCCAGCATTTT. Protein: CASEDRINQPQHF.

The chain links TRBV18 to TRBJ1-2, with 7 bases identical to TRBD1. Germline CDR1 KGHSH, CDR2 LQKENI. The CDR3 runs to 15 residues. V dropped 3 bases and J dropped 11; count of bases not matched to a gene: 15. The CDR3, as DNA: TGTGCCAGCTCACCTGCGACAGGGCGGTTTAAAGGGTACACCTTC. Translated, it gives CASSPATGRFKGYTF. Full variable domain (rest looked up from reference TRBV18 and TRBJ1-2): NAGVMQNPRHLVRRRGQEARLRCSPMKGHSHVYWYRQLPEEGLKFMVYLQKENIIDESGMPKERFSAEFPKEGPSILRIQQVVRGDSAAYFCASSPATGRFKGYTFGSGTRLTVV.

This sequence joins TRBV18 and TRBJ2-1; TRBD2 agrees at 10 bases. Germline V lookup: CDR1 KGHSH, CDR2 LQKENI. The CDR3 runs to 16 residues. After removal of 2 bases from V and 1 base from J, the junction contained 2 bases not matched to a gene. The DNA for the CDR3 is TGTGCCAGCTCACCAGCAGCGGGAGGGTCCTACAATGAGCAGTTCTTC. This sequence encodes CASSPAAGGSYNEQFF.

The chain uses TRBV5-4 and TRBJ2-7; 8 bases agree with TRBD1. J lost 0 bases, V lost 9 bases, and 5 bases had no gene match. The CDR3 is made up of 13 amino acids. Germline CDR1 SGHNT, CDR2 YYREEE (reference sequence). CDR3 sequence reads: CAIRDRSSYEQYF. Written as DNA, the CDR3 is TGTGCCATCCGGGACAGGAGCTCCTACGAGCAGTACTTC.

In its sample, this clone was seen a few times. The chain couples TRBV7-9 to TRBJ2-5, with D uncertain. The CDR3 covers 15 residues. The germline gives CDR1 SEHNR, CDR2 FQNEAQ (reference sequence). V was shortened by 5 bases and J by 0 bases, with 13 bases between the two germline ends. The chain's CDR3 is CASSISKTYQETQYF. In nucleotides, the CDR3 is TGTGCCAGCAGCATATCCAAAACTTACCAAGAGACCCAGTACTTC. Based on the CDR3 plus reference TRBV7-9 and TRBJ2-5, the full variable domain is DTGVSQNPRHKITKRGQNVTFRCDPISEHNRLYWYRQTLGQGPEFLTYFQNEAQLEKSRLLSDRFSAERPKGSFSTLEIQRTEQGDSAMYLCASSISKTYQETQYFGPGTRLLVL.

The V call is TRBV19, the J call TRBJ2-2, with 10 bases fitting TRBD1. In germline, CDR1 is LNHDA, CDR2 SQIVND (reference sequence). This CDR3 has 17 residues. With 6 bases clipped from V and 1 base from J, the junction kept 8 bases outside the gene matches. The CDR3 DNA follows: TGTGCCAGTAGGGGGACAGGGGCCCTTGTGAACACCGGGGAGCTGTTTTTT. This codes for CASRGTGALVNTGELFF.

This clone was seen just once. The CDR3 DNA follows: TGTGCCAGCAGGAAACAGGGGTTTGGCGAAAAACTGTTTTTT. Its translation: CASRKQGFGEKLFF. This chain links TRBV2 with TRBJ1-4; 7 nucleotides line up with TRBD1. Germline CDR1 reads SNHLY; CDR2 reads FYNNEI. Losses at the gene ends were 6 bases for V and 8 bases for J; bases not matched to a gene: 9. The CDR3 consists of 14 residues.

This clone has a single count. The CDR3 loop is CASSYPQGAGEAFF. The CDR3 DNA follows: TGTGCCAGCAGTTACCCCCAGGGGGCCGGAGAAGCTTTCTTT. The chain recombines TRBV6-5 with TRBJ1-1; the match to TRBD1 covers 8 bases. The CDR3 loop spans 14 amino acids. V trimming: 2 bases; J trimming: 8 bases; junction bases outside the gene matches: 7. CDR1 is MNHEY and CDR2 is SVGAGI in the germline V gene.

CDR3 sequence reads: CASSQNSGNTIYF. The CDR3 region has the DNA TGTGCCAGCAGCCAAAACTCTGGAAACACCATATATTTT. The chain has TRBV12-3 or TRBV12-4 and TRBJ1-3, with no clear D. The CDR3 is 13 amino acids. V dropped 6 bases and J dropped 0 bases, with 6 bases sitting between them.

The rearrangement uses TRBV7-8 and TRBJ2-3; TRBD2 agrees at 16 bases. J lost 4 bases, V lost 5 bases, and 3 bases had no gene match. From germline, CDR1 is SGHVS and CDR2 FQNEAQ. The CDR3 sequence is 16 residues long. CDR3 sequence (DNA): TGTGCCAGCAGCCCGGGGACTAGCGGGGGGGCAGATACGCAGTATTTT. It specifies CASSPGTSGGADTQYF. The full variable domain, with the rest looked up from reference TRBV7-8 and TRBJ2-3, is GAGVSQSPRYKVAKRGQDVALRCDPISGHVSLFWYQQALGQGPEFLTYFQNEAQLDKSGLPSDRFFAERPEGSVSTLKIQRTQQEDSAVYLCASSPGTSGGADTQYFGPGTRLTVL.

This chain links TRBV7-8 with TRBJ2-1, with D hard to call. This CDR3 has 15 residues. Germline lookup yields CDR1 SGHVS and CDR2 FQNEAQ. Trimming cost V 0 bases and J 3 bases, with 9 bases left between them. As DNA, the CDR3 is TGTGCCAGCAGCTTAGCTTTGGCGGTCTACAATGAGCAGTTCTTC. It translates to CASSLALAVYNEQFF.

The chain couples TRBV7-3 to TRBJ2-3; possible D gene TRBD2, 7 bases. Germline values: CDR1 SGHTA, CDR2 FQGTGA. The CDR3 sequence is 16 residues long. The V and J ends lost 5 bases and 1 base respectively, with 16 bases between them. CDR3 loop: CASSPTRGGRTDTQYF. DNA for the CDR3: TGTGCCAGCAGCCCAACAAGGGGGGGTCGCACAGATACGCAGTATTTT.

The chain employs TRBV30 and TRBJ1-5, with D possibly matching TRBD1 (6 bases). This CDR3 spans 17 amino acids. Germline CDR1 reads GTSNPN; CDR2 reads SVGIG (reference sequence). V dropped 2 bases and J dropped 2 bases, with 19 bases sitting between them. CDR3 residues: CAWSLSRTARGNQPQHF. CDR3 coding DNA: TGTGCCTGGAGTCTCTCTCGGACAGCCAGGGGCAATCAGCCCCAGCATTTT.

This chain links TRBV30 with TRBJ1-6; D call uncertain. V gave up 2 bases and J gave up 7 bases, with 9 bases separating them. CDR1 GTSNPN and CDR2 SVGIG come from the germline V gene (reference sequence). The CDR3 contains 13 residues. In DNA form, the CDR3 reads TGTGCCTGGAGTCCGGGTCAAAATTCACCCCTCCACTTT. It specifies CAWSPGQNSPLHF.

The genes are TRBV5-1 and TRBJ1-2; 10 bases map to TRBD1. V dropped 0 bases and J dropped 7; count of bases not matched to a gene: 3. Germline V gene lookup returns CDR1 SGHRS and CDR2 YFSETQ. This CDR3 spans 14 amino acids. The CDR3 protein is CASSLGQGALGYTF. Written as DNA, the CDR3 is TGCGCCAGCAGCTTGGGACAGGGGGCGCTTGGCTACACCTTC.

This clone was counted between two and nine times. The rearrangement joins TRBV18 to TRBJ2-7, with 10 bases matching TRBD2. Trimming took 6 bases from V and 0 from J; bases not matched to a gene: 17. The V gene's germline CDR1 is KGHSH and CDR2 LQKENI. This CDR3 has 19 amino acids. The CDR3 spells CASSPGSGLAPSSSYEQYF. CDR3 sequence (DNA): TGTGCCAGCTCGCCGGGGTCGGGACTAGCGCCGTCGAGCTCCTACGAGCAGTACTTC.

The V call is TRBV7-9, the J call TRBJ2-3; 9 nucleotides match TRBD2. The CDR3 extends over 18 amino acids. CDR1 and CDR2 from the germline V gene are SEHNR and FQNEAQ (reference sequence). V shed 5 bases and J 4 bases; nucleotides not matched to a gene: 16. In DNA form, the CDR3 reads TGTGCCAGCAGCCAGATGCGGGGGGGTGGCGTTGGAGCAGATACGCAGTATTTT. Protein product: CASSQMRGGGVGADTQYF.

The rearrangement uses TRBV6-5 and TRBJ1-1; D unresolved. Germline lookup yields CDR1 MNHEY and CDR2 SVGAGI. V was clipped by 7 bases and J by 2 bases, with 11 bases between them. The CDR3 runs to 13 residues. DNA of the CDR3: TGTGCCAGCACCACGGTTGGTAACACTGAAGCTTTCTTT. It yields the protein CASTTVGNTEAFF.